The next 24 T cell receptor beta chains were all read from a single sample in a study of shared clonotypes between healthy human individuals. The assay was immunoSEQ multiplex PCR, and TCRdb's table has in-frame clones only and misses some. The sample shows 2.3 million or so clones, approximately 95% of them seen only once. The sequencing input was naive CD4+ T cells from PBMCs. Subset meaning: CD45RA+ positively selected. These receptors originate from a man aged 18 to 35 in good health. Some clones in this sample may be carry-over from other donors' samples.

The chain joins TRBV2 to TRBJ1-5; no clear D gene. Per the germline V gene, CDR1 is SNHLY and CDR2 is FYNNEI. The CDR3 contains 14 residues. V was clipped by 5 bases and J by 0 bases, with 8 bases between them. The DNA for the CDR3 is TGTGCCAGCAGTCAAGAACCTAGCAATCAGCCCCAGCATTTT. Translated: CASSQEPSNQPQHF. Using reference TRBV2 and TRBJ1-5 for the parts outside the CDR3, the full variable domain is EPEVTQTPSHQVTQMGQEVILRCVPISNHLYFYWYRQILGQKVEFLVSFYNNEISEKSEIFDDQFSVERPDGSNFTLKIRSTKLEDSAMYFCASSQEPSNQPQHFGDGTRLSIL.

The gene calls are TRBV6-6 and TRBJ1-5, with a weak D call TRBD1 (6 bases). With 0 bases removed from V and 7 bases from J, the gap between germline ends came to 16 bases. Germline CDR1 MNHNY, CDR2 SVGAGI (reference sequence). This CDR3 spans 16 amino acids. CDR3 nucleotides: TGTGCCAGCAGTTACTCGCTGACAGGAGGTCGACAGCCCCAGCATTTT. Translating gives CASSYSLTGGRQPQHF.

The V call is TRBV27, the J call TRBJ2-2, with TRBD2 matching over 8 bases. Germline CDR1 reads MNHEY; CDR2 reads SMNVEV (reference sequence). The CDR3 contains 19 residues. The V and J ends lost 3 bases and 0 bases, in that order; junction bases with no gene match: 12. This chain's CDR3 is CASSLFARLALANTGELFF. The CDR3 DNA reads TGTGCCAGCAGTTTGTTCGCCCGACTAGCGCTAGCGAACACCGGGGAGCTGTTTTTT.

The rearrangement joins TRBV30 to TRBJ1-5, with D maybe TRBD1 (6 bases). CDR3 length equals 15 residues. Trimming left V 0 bases short and J 4 bases short, with 13 bases between. Germline-derived CDR1 and CDR2 are GTSNPN and SVGIG (reference sequence). The CDR3 protein is CAWSVRGGWNQPQHF. CDR3 nucleotides: TGTGCCTGGAGTGTACGCGGGGGCTGGAATCAGCCCCAGCATTTT.

Worth noting for this clone: The sample contains more than one DNA sequence encoding this CDR3. The chain is built from TRBV5-1 and TRBJ2-7; D unresolved. This CDR3 is 13 amino acids long. Germline lookup yields CDR1 SGHRS and CDR2 YFSETQ. Deletions cut 1 base from V and 1 base from J, with 6 bases between. The CDR3 DNA follows: TGCGCCAGCAGCTTGTTAGGTTCCTACGAGCAGTACTTC. Encoded protein: CASSLLGSYEQYF. Based on the CDR3 plus reference TRBV5-1 and TRBJ2-7, the full variable domain is KAGVTQTPRYLIKTRGQQVTLSCSPISGHRSVSWYQQTPGQGLQFLFEYFSETQRNKGNFPGRFSGRQFSNSRSEMNVSTLELGDSALYLCASSLLGSYEQYFGPGTRLTVT.

This chain connects TRBV30 to TRBJ1-2; a weak D match, TRBD1 (5 bases). Trimming left V 1 base short and J 6 bases short, with 9 bases between. The CDR3 spans 12 residues. Germline lookup yields CDR1 GTSNPN and CDR2 SVGIG (reference sequence). Here the CDR3 DNA reads TGTGCCTGGAGTGGTGGCAGGGATGGCTACACCTTC. This gives the protein CAWSGGRDGYTF.

This clone was picked up one time. The rearrangement uses TRBV5-5 and TRBJ2-7; 7 bases agree with TRBD1. Germline values: CDR1 SGHKS, CDR2 YYEKEE (reference sequence). The V and J ends lost 4 bases and 5 bases, in that order; junction bases with no gene match: 12. The CDR3 loop spans 15 amino acids. CDR3 residues: CASSHRWGQLNEQYF. DNA for the CDR3: TGTGCCAGCAGCCACCGGTGGGGACAGCTCAACGAGCAGTACTTC.

The chain recombines TRBV18 with TRBJ2-7, with 11 nucleotides matching TRBD1. Germline lookup yields CDR1 KGHSH and CDR2 LQKENI. There are 16 residues in the CDR3. Trimming took 3 bases from V and 7 from J; bases not matched to a gene: 11. The CDR3 DNA reads as TGTGCCAGCTCACCTCAACCGGGACAGGGGGTCGGGGAGCAGTACTTC. It yields the protein CASSPQPGQGVGEQYF.

The chain links TRBV28 to TRBJ2-2; no clear D. Germline V gene lookup returns CDR1 MDHEN and CDR2 SYDVKM. The CDR3 has 14 amino acids. V lost 8 bases, J lost 1 base, and 11 bases lay in between. For the CDR3, the DNA is TGTGCCAGCTTAAACTCACGGAACACCGGGGAGCTGTTTTTT. It translates to CASLNSRNTGELFF.

The chain joins TRBV15 to TRBJ2-2; 8 bases line up with TRBD2. Unmatched junction bases numbered 13, after V lost 0 bases and J lost 4 bases. The CDR3 runs 19 residues. Germline values: CDR1 LNHNV, CDR2 YYDKDF (reference sequence). The CDR3 bases are TGTGCCACCAGCAGAGATCCCTCCGGGGGGGCCGCGGGCACCGGGGAGCTGTTTTTT. Translating gives CATSRDPSGGAAGTGELFF.

The CDR3 DNA reads as TGTGCCAGCAGCTGGGCTAGCGGGAGGGAGACCCAGTACTTC. Amino acids: CASSWASGRETQYF. The chain employs TRBV7-2 and TRBJ2-5; TRBD2 agrees at 11 bases. Germline V gene lookup returns CDR1 SGHTA and CDR2 FQGNSA. Losses at the gene ends were 4 bases for V and 5 bases for J; bases not matched to a gene: 3. The CDR3 length is 14 residues.

About this clone itself: Distinct nucleotide sequences in the sample also encode this CDR3. The genes are TRBV28 and TRBJ2-7; a possible D gene is TRBD1 (5 bases). The V gene's germline CDR1 is MDHEN and CDR2 SYDVKM. V dropped 3 bases and J dropped 4 bases, with 10 bases sitting between them. The CDR3 runs to 13 residues. The DNA for the CDR3 is TGTGCCAGCAGTTTTAATGGGGCTTACGAGCAGTACTTC. Its protein is CASSFNGAYEQYF.

The V and J genes are TRBV6-1 and TRBJ2-3, with TRBD2 as a possible D gene (5 bases). Germline CDR1 and CDR2: MNHNS and SASEGT. V was trimmed by 2 bases and J by 5 bases, leaving 14 bases between them. The CDR3 length is 15 residues. Here the CDR3 reads CASSESSAAEDTQYF. The CDR3 region has the DNA TGTGCCAGCAGTGAAAGTTCAGCGGCGGAAGATACGCAGTATTTT.

The chain links TRBV28 to TRBJ2-7; D gene unclear. Looked up from germline, CDR1 is MDHEN and CDR2 is SYDVKM. V lost 5 bases, J lost 2 bases, and 10 bases lay in between. The CDR3 spans 13 residues. The CDR3 reads CASSRLSTYEQYF. The CDR3 DNA is TGTGCCAGCAGTCGGCTGAGCACCTACGAGCAGTACTTC.

The chain couples TRBV15 to TRBJ2-2; D call uncertain. V was cut by 1 base and J by 4 bases, with 10 bases left in between. The CDR3 has 15 residues. Germline CDR1 is LNHNV and CDR2 is YYDKDF (reference sequence). As DNA, the CDR3 is TGTGCCACCAGCAGAGTGGCTAGTACCACCGGGGAGCTGTTTTTT. This codes for CATSRVASTTGELFF.

This chain uses TRBV5-4 with TRBJ1-1; no firm D call. The length of the CDR3 is 12 residues. Germline V gives CDR1 SGHNT, CDR2 YYREEE (reference sequence). Deletions cut 3 bases from V and 3 bases from J, with 6 bases between. The CDR3 sequence is CASSSRHTEAFF. DNA of the CDR3: TGTGCCAGCAGCTCCCGGCACACTGAAGCTTTCTTT.

This sequence joins TRBV30 and TRBJ1-4; D is ambiguous. The CDR3 extends over 16 amino acids. Deletions cut 2 bases from V and 3 bases from J, with 16 bases between. CDR1 and CDR2 (germline): GTSNPN, SVGIG (reference sequence). CDR3 region: CAWSPKRESPNEKLFF. The CDR3 bases are TGTGCCTGGAGTCCCAAACGAGAGAGTCCTAATGAAAAACTGTTTTTT.

V usage is TRBV7-8 and J usage is TRBJ1-1; no reliable D call. In germline, CDR1 is SGHVS, CDR2 FQNEAQ. V dropped 2 bases and J dropped 0 bases, with 7 bases sitting between them. This CDR3 has 14 residues. The CDR3 here is CASSLYSVNTEAFF. DNA for the CDR3: TGTGCCAGCAGCTTATATTCCGTGAACACTGAAGCTTTCTTT. Full variable domain (missing parts from reference TRBV7-8 and TRBJ1-1): GAGVSQSPRYKVAKRGQDVALRCDPISGHVSLFWYQQALGQGPEFLTYFQNEAQLDKSGLPSDRFFAERPEGSVSTLKIQRTQQEDSAVYLCASSLYSVNTEAFFGQGTRLTVV.

This rearrangement joins TRBV28 to TRBJ2-1, with 8 bases that match TRBD1. Germline V gene data show CDR1 as MDHEN and CDR2 as SYDVKM. With 8 bases clipped from V and 8 bases from J, the junction kept 8 bases outside the gene matches. This CDR3 spans 13 amino acids. CDR3 nucleotides: TGTGCCAGCGGATGGACAGGGAAGGATGAGCAGTTCTTC. It codes for CASGWTGKDEQFF. The complete variable domain, with remaining parts taken from reference TRBV28 and TRBJ2-1, reads DVKVTQSSRYLVKRTGEKVFLECVQDMDHENMFWYRQDPGLGLRLIYFSYDVKMKEKGDIPEGYSVSREKKERFSLILESASTNQTSMYLCASGWTGKDEQFFGPGTRLTVL.

This chain links TRBV15 with TRBJ2-5; 12 nucleotides line up with TRBD2. The V and J ends lost 2 bases and 2 bases, in that order; junction bases with no gene match: 9. The CDR3 is 18 residues long. The germline gives CDR1 LNHNV, CDR2 YYDKDF (reference sequence). The CDR3 DNA is TGTGCCACCAGCAGATCCGCGGGACTAGCGGGTTCTCAAGAGACCCAGTACTTC. Protein product: CATSRSAGLAGSQETQYF.

This clone was detected a few times. The chain couples TRBV21-1 to TRBJ1-2. TRBV21-1 is a recognized pseudogene. The CDR3 sequence is 21 residues long. The CDR3 coding sequence is TGTGCCAGCAGCAAGGCAATGGAAAGAAGGCAGCATTTCCAATTTAACTATGGCTACACCTTC. As protein: CASSKAMERRQHFQFNYGYTF.

Comments on this clone: Distinct nucleotide sequences in the sample also encode this CDR3. The CDR3 loop is CASSLNSGNTIYF. Written as DNA, the CDR3 is TGTGCCAGCAGCTTAAATTCTGGAAACACCATATATTTT. The rearrangement uses TRBV11-3 and TRBJ1-3; D uncertain. V dropped 2 bases and J dropped 1 base, with 3 bases sitting between them. The germline gives CDR1 SGHNT, CDR2 YENEEA. This CDR3 is 13 amino acids long.

V is TRBV14 and J is TRBJ2-7, with 7 bases aligning to TRBD2. J was trimmed by 4 bases and V by 1 base; bases with no gene match: 4. The CDR3 is 14 amino acids. Germline V gene sequence: CDR1 SGHDN, CDR2 FVKESK. CDR3 in amino acids: CASSQASGAYEQYF. CDR3 in DNA: TGTGCCAGCAGCCAAGCTAGCGGCGCTTACGAGCAGTACTTC.

This chain connects TRBV19 to TRBJ1-1, with 10 bases matching TRBD1. V dropped 8 bases and J dropped 3; count of bases not matched to a gene: 9. Germline-derived CDR1 and CDR2 are LNHDA and SQIVND (reference sequence). The CDR3 covers 15 residues. CDR3 protein: CASYSYGTGDTEAFF. The CDR3 DNA sequence: TGTGCCAGTTACTCGTACGGGACAGGGGACACTGAAGCTTTCTTT.